What follows describes a single T cell receptor (beta chain). The antigen is unknown. This sample is drawn from a study of breast tumors, draining lymph nodes, adjacent tissues. Per germline, CDR1 SNHLY and CDR2 FYNNEI. V was cut by 4 bases and J by 7 bases, with 13 bases left in between. There are 13 residues in the CDR3. The study, taken as a whole, reports: Data fit most tumor T cells coming from lymph node, expanding in tumor. Tumors had less TCR diversity than lymph nodes, more than nontumor tissue. Tumor and nontumor repertoires were significantly more similar in luminal-like than in basal-like breast cancer. That most tumor T cells come from lymph nodes remained unproven.

Breast cancer patients provided tissue from their axillary draining lymph nodes. TCRdb redid the calling of the multiplex PCR reads with MiXCR, one entry per CDR3 protein. The profile shows fewer than 200,000 distinct CDR3 sequences, around 35% of them singletons. Sample: axillary lymph node tissue. The chain joins TRBV2 to TRBJ1-1, with no clear D. The TCR comes from a female donor with breast cancer. Some clones in this sample may be carry-over from other donors' samples. The CDR3 nucleotides are TGTGCCAGCAGTGCGGTGGGTTTCGGTGAAGCTTTCTTT. It codes for CASSAVGFGEAFF.